This T cell receptor beta chain was retrieved from a study of blood T cell repertoires in COVID-19. Study in general: The origin of the acute and convalescent COVID-19 samples was the United States, Italy and Spain.

This CDR3 region has 18 residues. V was trimmed by 0 bases and J by 0 bases, leaving 17 bases between them. Germline V gene sequence: CDR1 LGHNA, CDR2 YNFKEQ. Produced via immunoSEQ multiplex PCR; TCRdb's table is partial and in-frame only. The data contain about 88,000 clones, around nine tenths of them seen just once; the ten biggest clones take up approximately 2.9%. This TCR was recovered from a woman of 80 years or more with acute or convalescent COVID-19. V and J are TRBV4-2 and TRBJ1-2, with D possibly being TRBD1 (6 bases). The sample taken for sequencing was peripheral blood. CDR3 nucleotides: TGTGCCAGCAGCCAAGAGCTCTTACCAGGGGCAACTAACTATGGCTACACCTTC. Translated, it gives CASSQELLPGATNYGYTF.